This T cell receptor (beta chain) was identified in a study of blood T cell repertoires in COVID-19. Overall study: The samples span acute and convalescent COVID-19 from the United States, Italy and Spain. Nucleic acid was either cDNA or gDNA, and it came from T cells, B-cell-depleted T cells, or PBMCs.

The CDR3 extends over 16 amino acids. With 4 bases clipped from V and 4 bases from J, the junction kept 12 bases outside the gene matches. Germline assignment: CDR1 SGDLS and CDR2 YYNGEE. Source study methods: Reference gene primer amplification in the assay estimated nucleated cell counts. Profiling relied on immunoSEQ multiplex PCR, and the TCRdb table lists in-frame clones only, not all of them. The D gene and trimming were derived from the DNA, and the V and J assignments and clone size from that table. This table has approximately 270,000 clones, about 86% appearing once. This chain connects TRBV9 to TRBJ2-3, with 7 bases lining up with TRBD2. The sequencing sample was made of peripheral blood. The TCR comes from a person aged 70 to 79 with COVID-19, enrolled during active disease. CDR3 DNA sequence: TGTGCCAGCAGCCCCCTCGGGGGGTTTACGTCAGATACGCAGTATTTT. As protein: CASSPLGGFTSDTQYF.